These 11 T cell receptor beta chains came from one sample sequenced in a study of T-cell memory formation after mild COVID-19. TCRdb ran MiXCR on the 5' RACE reads and lists one entry per CDR3 protein. The sample lists 350,000 to 500,000 distinct CDR3 sequences; less than 25% were seen once. The sample comprised PBMCs or a T cell subset sorted from them (not recorded which). Source of these receptors: an adult woman who had mild COVID-19 (a few samples of this study predate the infection). Cell type and time point are not known.

The chain is built from TRBV20-1 and TRBJ1-6; 7 bases agree with TRBD1. CDR3 length: 14 amino acids. The ends lost 5 bases at V and 7 bases at J; junction bases unmatched: 8. Germline V CDR1 and CDR2: DFQATT, SNEGSKA (reference sequence). DNA for the CDR3: TGCAGTGCTCATGACAGGGCAGGGAATTCACCCCTCCACTTT. Its translation: CSAHDRAGNSPLHF.

This clonotype has more than one count but fewer than ten. V and J are TRBV3-1 and TRBJ2-1, with D possibly being TRBD2 (5 bases). V was pared by 4 bases and J by 4 bases, with 17 bases between. Germline V gene sequence: CDR1 LGHDT, CDR2 YNNKEL (reference sequence). The CDR3 consists of 16 residues. Here the CDR3 DNA reads TGTGCCAGCAGCCTCGCCGGCCGGGAAGGGTACAATGAGCAGTTCTTC. It specifies CASSLAGREGYNEQFF.

This clonotype was detected ten times or more. V and J are TRBV18 and TRBJ1-3; no clear D gene. Trimming removed 2 bases from V and 0 bases from J, with 11 bases in between. The germline gives CDR1 KGHSH, CDR2 LQKENI. CDR3 length: 16 amino acids. This CDR3 reads CASSPYGETSGNTIYF. In DNA, the CDR3 is TGTGCCAGCTCACCATATGGGGAGACCTCTGGAAACACCATATATTTT.

J is TRBJ1-1 and V is TRBV29-1; a possible D gene is TRBD1 (6 bases). The CDR3 covers 16 residues. V was shortened by 4 bases and J by 5 bases, with 23 bases between the two germline ends. CDR1 SQVTM and CDR2 ANQGSEA come from the germline V gene. The CDR3: CSVGGQNLGLGTEAFF. The CDR3 DNA follows: TGCAGCGTTGGAGGACAGAACTTAGGGCTAGGAACTGAAGCTTTCTTT. Supplemented by reference TRBV29-1 and TRBJ1-1, the full variable domain reads SAVISQKPSRDICQRGTSLTIQCQVDSQVTMMFWYRQQPGQSLTLIATANQGSEATYESGFVIDKFPISRPNLTFSTLTVSNMSPEDSSIYLCSVGGQNLGLGTEAFFGQGTRLTVV.

This clonotype showed up just a few times. The genes are TRBV24-1 and TRBJ2-3, with 9 bases identical to TRBD1. The CDR3 is made up of 17 amino acids. Per the germline V gene, CDR1 is KGHDR and CDR2 is SFDVKD. V dropped 3 bases and J dropped 2; count of bases not matched to a gene: 8. Written as DNA, the CDR3 is TGTGCCACCAGTGATGACCTCGGGACAGGGCCCACAGATACGCAGTATTTT. The encoded protein is CATSDDLGTGPTDTQYF.

This clonotype was found a few times. The CDR3 DNA is TGCAGTGCTAGAGTAAAGACCCCGACTAGCGCCCTCACAGATACGCAGTATTTT. Translation gives CSARVKTPTSALTDTQYF. The rearrangement links TRBV20-1 to TRBJ2-3, with 8 bases fitting TRBD2. The CDR3 has 18 residues. Germline V lookup: CDR1 DFQATT, CDR2 SNEGSKA (reference sequence). J gave up 2 bases and V 1 base, and 14 bases lay outside the gene matches.

There are many counts of this clonotype. The chain combines TRBV9 with TRBJ2-1; TRBD2 matches 7 bases. The CDR3 is made up of 16 amino acids. Germline-derived CDR1 and CDR2 are SGDLS and YYNGEE. Trimming took 2 bases from V and 5 from J; bases not matched to a gene: 10. CDR3 nucleotides: TGTGCCAGCAGCGTCGAAGTAGGACTAGTCAACAATGAGCAGTTCTTC. This codes for CASSVEVGLVNNEQFF.

This clonotype was seen a few times. The V and J genes are TRBV6-5 and TRBJ2-7; 12 bases are a match to TRBD2. Germline CDR1 is MNHEY and CDR2 is SVGAGI. The V segment lost 4 bases and the J segment 4 bases; nucleotides outside the gene matches: 2. The CDR3 extends over 14 amino acids. The CDR3 here is CASSSGLAGYEQYF. In nucleotides, the CDR3 is TGTGCCAGCAGTTCGGGACTAGCGGGTTACGAGCAGTACTTC.

This clonotype has just one count. The chain employs TRBV4-2 and TRBJ2-7, with TRBD2 matching 7 bases. V shed 0 bases and J 0 bases; nucleotides not matched to a gene: 2. The germline gives CDR1 LGHNA, CDR2 YNFKEQ. CDR3 length: 15 amino acids. CDR3 in DNA: TGTGCCAGCAGCCAAGAACTAGCGATCTCCTACGAGCAGTACTTC. Amino acid sequence: CASSQELAISYEQYF.

This sequence joins TRBV12-3 or TRBV12-4 and TRBJ1-5, with D perhaps matching TRBD1 (5 bases). V gave up 1 base and J gave up 6 bases, with 16 bases separating them. The CDR3 is made up of 16 amino acids. The chain's CDR3 is CASSLDGQGSGQPQHF. In nucleotides, the CDR3 is TGTGCCAGCAGTTTAGACGGCCAGGGCAGCGGTCAGCCCCAGCATTTT.

The chain recombines TRBV5-1 with TRBJ1-1; tentatively, D is TRBD1 (6 bases). The CDR3 is 16 residues long. V was pared by 3 bases and J by 4 bases, with 19 bases between. Germline V gene data show CDR1 as SGHRS and CDR2 as YFSETQ. CDR3 loop: CASSSRLQGRFTEAFF. The DNA for the CDR3 is TGCGCCAGCAGCTCGAGACTCCAGGGGCGGTTCACTGAAGCTTTCTTT.